What follows are 28 T cell receptor beta chains derived from one specimen sequenced in a study of cytomegalovirus exposure and HLA in healthy donors. This PCR relied on a set of 60 Vbeta primers and 13 Jbeta primers. The data were produced by immunoSEQ multiplex PCR, yet TCRdb's version contains in-frame clones alone and is incomplete. The sample holds about 130,000 clones, 77% seen once. Sequenced input: PBMCs. The source of these receptors is a woman aged 40-49 years in good health and CMV-seropositive.

This clone came up once. This chain connects TRBV15 to TRBJ1-2, with TRBD1 matching over 9 bases. V dropped 0 bases and J dropped 5; count of bases not matched to a gene: 7. The CDR3 is made up of 16 amino acids. Germline values: CDR1 LNHNV, CDR2 YYDKDF (reference sequence). The CDR3 region has the DNA TGTGCCACCAGCAGAGATCTCCGGGACAGGGCGTATGGCTACACCTTC. The encoded protein is CATSRDLRDRAYGYTF.

J is TRBJ2-7 and V is TRBV5-6; no reliable D call. The CDR3 spans 12 residues. Trimming took off 3 bases at V and 5 bases at J, with 9 bases between the two ends. Germline CDR1 and CDR2: SGHDT and YYEEEE. CDR3 amino acids: CASSSTTDEQYF. In DNA form, the CDR3 reads TGTGCCAGCAGCTCCACTACCGACGAGCAGTACTTC.

The chain has TRBV28 and TRBJ1-2, with 9 bases matching TRBD1. The junction had 9 bases not matched to a gene; V was cut back by 6 bases and J by 7 bases. CDR3 size: 14 residues. Germline assignment: CDR1 MDHEN and CDR2 SYDVKM. The CDR3 DNA reads TGTGCCAGCAGGGCTGCAGGACAGGGGACTGGCTACACCTTC. Translation: CASRAAGQGTGYTF.

The chain carries TRBV7-7 and TRBJ2-1, with a tentative D call TRBD2 (5 bases). Trimming pared 1 base from V and 6 bases from J, leaving 7 bases between. Germline CDR1 is SSHAT and CDR2 is FNYEAQ (reference sequence). The CDR3 contains 13 residues. The CDR3 spells CASSLGTSNEQFF. CDR3 DNA: TGTGCCAGCAGCTTAGGCACTAGCAATGAGCAGTTCTTC.

This clone turned up a few times. The chain couples TRBV5-4 to TRBJ2-5; tentative D call: TRBD2 (6 bases). The germline V gene encodes CDR1 SGHNT and CDR2 YYREEE (reference sequence). Trimming removed 6 bases from V and 2 bases from J, with 14 bases in between. This CDR3 is built from 14 residues. CDR3 residues: CASTPGGPQETQYF. The CDR3 nucleotides read TGTGCCAGCACCCCTGGAGGGCCGCAAGAGACCCAGTACTTC.

This chain connects TRBV30 to TRBJ1-5, with 8 bases identical to TRBD1. Germline assignment: CDR1 GTSNPN and CDR2 SVGIG (reference sequence). The ends lost 8 bases at V and 4 bases at J; junction bases unmatched: 10. There are 14 residues in the CDR3. The CDR3 protein is CAPGGTGHNQPQHF. CDR3 DNA: TGTGCCCCTGGAGGGACAGGCCATAATCAGCCCCAGCATTTT.

In its sample, this clone was seen a few times. V and J are TRBV4-1 and TRBJ1-2; 10 bases are shared with TRBD1. Germline CDR1 and CDR2: MGHRA and YSYEKL. With V trimmed by 0 bases and J by 8 bases, 9 bases remained unmatched. The CDR3 sequence is 16 residues long. The CDR3 nucleotides read TGCGCCAGCAGCCAAGATAGACAGGGGGCCCAGGGGGGCTACACCTTC. Amino acids: CASSQDRQGAQGGYTF.

The genes are TRBV28 and TRBJ2-7; D is perhaps TRBD2 (5 bases). Germline CDR1 is MDHEN and CDR2 is SYDVKM. CDR3 length equals 14 residues. V dropped 2 bases and J dropped 4 bases, with 12 bases sitting between them. The chain's CDR3 is CASSLAGNSYEQYF. CDR3 DNA sequence: TGTGCCAGCAGTTTAGCGGGCAACTCTTACGAGCAGTACTTC. Combining the CDR3 with reference TRBV28 and TRBJ2-7 gives the whole variable domain DVKVTQSSRYLVKRTGEKVFLECVQDMDHENMFWYRQDPGLGLRLIYFSYDVKMKEKGDIPEGYSVSREKKERFSLILESASTNQTSMYLCASSLAGNSYEQYFGPGTRLTVT.

The rearrangement joins TRBV5-5 to TRBJ1-2; 8 bases are shared with TRBD1. V lost 0 bases, J lost 8 bases, and 9 bases stayed unmatched. Per the germline V gene, CDR1 is SGHKS and CDR2 is YYEKEE (reference sequence). The CDR3 consists of 15 residues. The CDR3 loop reads CASSLGQGRVLGYTF. In nucleotides, the CDR3 is TGTGCCAGCAGCTTGGGACAGGGGCGAGTTTTAGGCTACACCTTC.

This rearrangement joins TRBV2 to TRBJ1-1; D might be TRBD1 (5 bases). Looked up from germline, CDR1 is SNHLY and CDR2 is FYNNEI. The CDR3 sequence is 10 residues long. Trimming stripped 6 bases from V and 8 bases from J, with 7 bases between. CDR3 DNA: TGTGCCAGCAGGGAGGGGGAAGCTTTCTTT. It translates to CASREGEAFF.

The chain combines TRBV7-8 with TRBJ1-3; D might be TRBD1 (5 bases). V lost 4 bases and J lost 3, with 10 bases in between. The CDR3 is made up of 14 amino acids. Germline CDR1 SGHVS, CDR2 FQNEAQ. The CDR3 spells CASSWRGSGNTIYF. The CDR3 nucleotides are TGTGCCAGCAGCTGGAGGGGCAGTGGAAACACCATATATTTT.

The chain joins TRBV6-6 to TRBJ2-7, with 7 bases identical to TRBD2. Trimming took 7 bases from V and 3 from J; bases not matched to a gene: 6. This CDR3 is built from 13 residues. Germline CDR1 MNHNY, CDR2 SVGAGI (reference sequence). This chain's CDR3 is CASTSGEVYEQYF. CDR3 sequence (DNA): TGTGCCAGCACCAGCGGGGAGGTCTACGAGCAGTACTTC.

The chain employs TRBV12-5 and TRBJ2-1, with 13 bases fitting TRBD2. The germline gives CDR1 LGHNT, CDR2 FRNRAP. The CDR3 is 16 amino acids. V dropped 0 bases and J dropped 10; count of bases not matched to a gene: 6. CDR3 coding DNA: TGTGCTAGTGGTTTGGTACGGACTAGCGGGAGTGGCGAGCAGTTCTTC. This sequence encodes CASGLVRTSGSGEQFF.

Concerning this clone itself: At one end the junction does not follow the germline gene, possibly because of a read error. The chain employs TRBV11-2 and TRBJ2-5, with D possibly matching TRBD1 (6 bases). The germline gives CDR1 SGHAT, CDR2 FQNNGV. CDR3 length: 14 amino acids. CDR3: CASSLEGQQETQYF. The CDR3 DNA is TGTGCCAGCAGCCTAGAGGGACAACAAGAGACCCAGTACTTC.

V usage is TRBV28 and J usage is TRBJ1-6; 9 positions match TRBD1. Per the germline V gene, CDR1 is MDHEN and CDR2 is SYDVKM. This CDR3 spans 13 amino acids. V gave up 6 bases and J gave up 10 bases; unmatched junction bases: 4. The CDR3 is CASRGQGNSPLHF. DNA for the CDR3: TGTGCCAGCAGGGGACAGGGCAACTCACCCCTCCACTTT.

About this clone itself: Other DNA sequences within the sample encode an identical CDR3. The chain is built from TRBV4-1 and TRBJ2-2; 10 nucleotides match TRBD2. Germline CDR1 reads MGHRA; CDR2 reads YSYEKL. After removal of 6 bases from V and 1 base from J, the junction contained 5 bases not matched to a gene. The CDR3 runs to 16 residues. The DNA of the CDR3 is TGCGCCAGCAGTCCTCTAGCGGGAGTGAACACCGGGGAGCTGTTTTTT. Translated, it gives CASSPLAGVNTGELFF.

The chain has TRBV19 and TRBJ2-3; the D is unclear. This CDR3 is built from 13 residues. The germline CDR1 and CDR2 sequences are LNHDA and SQIVND (reference sequence). The V and J ends lost 8 bases and 1 base respectively, with 10 bases between them. CDR3 protein: CASGPSGTDTQYF. The CDR3 coding sequence is TGTGCCAGTGGGCCCTCCGGCACAGATACGCAGTATTTT.

This chain uses TRBV27 with TRBJ1-1; perhaps TRBD1 as D (5 bases). Looked up from germline, CDR1 is MNHEY and CDR2 is SMNVEV (reference sequence). The CDR3 runs 12 residues. Trimming shortened V by 6 bases and J by 11 bases, and 16 bases separated the two germline ends. DNA for the CDR3: TGTGCCAGCAGGCTCCCCGGGGGTAGGGCTTTCTTT. Its protein product is CASRLPGGRAFF.

This clone was found a few times. V is TRBV10-3 and J is TRBJ2-1; the match to TRBD2 covers 11 bases. Germline V lookup: CDR1 ENHRY, CDR2 SYGVKD. Trimming at V came to 7 bases and at J to 7 bases, leaving 9 bases not matched to a gene. The CDR3 runs to 15 residues. The CDR3 region has the DNA TGTGCCATCAACTCACTAGCGGGAGAGGGAAATGAGCAGTTCTTC. Encoded protein: CAINSLAGEGNEQFF.

Worth noting for this clone: Germline and junction disagree at one end, which may indicate a read error. The chain has TRBV27 and TRBJ2-3, with D perhaps matching TRBD1 (5 bases). The CDR3 is 18 residues long. The germline gives CDR1 MNHEY, CDR2 SMNVEV (reference sequence). For the CDR3, the DNA is TGTGCCAGCAGTTCACATACCCCAGGGTGTGGGCCCACAGATACGCAGTCTTTT. Translation: CASSSHTPGCGPTDTQSF.

This CDR3 reads CASSLDGGGGTQYF. The CDR3 nucleotides read TGCGCCAGCAGCTTGGATGGCGGCGGTGGGACCCAGTACTTC. The rearrangement links TRBV5-1 to TRBJ2-5, with D hard to call. V was clipped by 0 bases and J by 7 bases, with 13 bases between them. Germline-derived CDR1 and CDR2 are SGHRS and YFSETQ. This CDR3 is built from 14 residues.

This clone is a singleton in its sample. The chain has TRBV30 and TRBJ1-2, with 7 bases that match TRBD1. The ends lost 5 bases at V and 1 base at J; junction bases unmatched: 7. The CDR3 has 14 residues. Germline lookup yields CDR1 GTSNPN and CDR2 SVGIG (reference sequence). Here the CDR3 reads CAWDLGQLNYGYTF. Here the CDR3 DNA reads TGTGCCTGGGACCTGGGACAGCTTAACTATGGCTACACCTTC.

J is TRBJ1-1 and V is TRBV28, with D perhaps TRBD1 (5 bases). The CDR3 runs to 15 residues. Germline-derived CDR1 and CDR2 are MDHEN and SYDVKM. Trimming cost V 6 bases and J 4 bases, with 18 bases left between them. This chain's CDR3 is CASSLYEGAFTEAFF. CDR3 DNA: TGTGCCAGCAGCCTTTACGAAGGGGCGTTCACTGAAGCTTTCTTT.

This chain joins TRBV7-9 and TRBJ2-7; D possibly corresponds to TRBD1 (6 bases). The CDR3 contains 14 residues. Germline CDR1 and CDR2: SEHNR and FQNEAQ (reference sequence). V dropped 5 bases and J dropped 2 bases, with 13 bases sitting between them. The CDR3 here is CASSQTGVTYEQYF. In DNA, the CDR3 is TGTGCCAGCAGCCAGACAGGTGTTACCTACGAGCAGTACTTC.

This chain connects TRBV4-1 to TRBJ2-5, with D perhaps matching TRBD2 (6 bases). Trimming shortened V by 0 bases and J by 3 bases, and 20 bases separated the two germline ends. This CDR3 is built from 18 residues. The V gene's germline CDR1 is MGHRA and CDR2 YSYEKL. CDR3 bases: TGCGCCAGCAGCCAAGATTCTCTAAGGAGGGAAGGGAAAGAGACCCAGTACTTC. Translation: CASSQDSLRREGKETQYF.

The rearrangement joins TRBV11-3 to TRBJ2-1; perhaps TRBD1 as D (5 bases). Germline CDR1 and CDR2: SGHNT and YENEEA. The CDR3 is 14 residues long. Trimming left V 3 bases short and J 6 bases short, with 12 bases between. CDR3 bases: TGTGCCAGCAGCTTTGGGGCGGTCTCCAATGAGCAGTTCTTC. This encodes CASSFGAVSNEQFF.

This clone appeared a few times. The chain joins TRBV28 to TRBJ2-1; unclear D gene. The germline V gene has CDR1 MDHEN and CDR2 SYDVKM. The CDR3 runs to 14 residues. Between the trimmed V and J ends, which lost 3 bases and 9 bases, there was a span of 15 bases. In DNA, the CDR3 is TGTGCCAGCAGTTTTCTCCGGTATCTCGGTGAGCAGTTCTTC. It yields the protein CASSFLRYLGEQFF.

The chain is built from TRBV5-5 and TRBJ2-1, with 8 positions matching TRBD2. The trim removed 2 bases at V and 0 bases at J, leaving 4 bases unmatched. The CDR3 length is 16 residues. Germline V gene lookup returns CDR1 SGHKS and CDR2 YYEKEE (reference sequence). CDR3 DNA: TGTGCCAGCAGCTTAGCGGGAGATGTCTCCTACAATGAGCAGTTCTTC. Protein product: CASSLAGDVSYNEQFF.